The rows below give T cell receptor beta chains drawn from one sample of a study of blood T cell repertoires in COVID-19. Profiling relied on immunoSEQ multiplex PCR, and the TCRdb table lists in-frame clones only, not all of them. The sample lists around 140,000 clones; 86% were seen once. Material: peripheral blood. These receptors came from a woman aged 60-70 years with acute or convalescent COVID-19. Each CDR3 is given with its conserved first and last residue. D genes are given only for firm matches. Some rows mark clone size as missing; the rest say once, few, many or name a class of expanded clone.

D: .; size: .; V: TRBV2; J: TRBJ2-7; DNA: TGTGCCAGCAGTGTTGAGGAGGGGTACGAGCAGTACTTC; CDR3: CASSVEEGYEQYF
D: .; size: .; V: TRBV15; J: TRBJ2-7; DNA: TGTGCCACCAGCAGAGATCGCGGCGGACCCGGAGGAGAGCAGTACTTC; CDR3: CATSRDRGGPGGEQYF
D: .; size: .; V: TRBV4-2; J: TRBJ1-3; DNA: TGTGCCAGCAGCCAAGGCTCGGGATCCGGAAACACCATATATTTT; CDR3: CASSQGSGSGNTIYF
D: TRBD2; size: few; V: TRBV5-1; J: TRBJ2-7; DNA: TGCGCCAGCAGCTTGGGGTATCGAACTAGCGGGGGGCGCAACGAGCAGTACTTC; CDR3: CASSLGYRTSGGRNEQYF
D: TRBD2; size: .; V: TRBV27; J: TRBJ2-5; DNA: TGTGCCAGCAGTTTAGAGGCCGGGACTAGCAAAGAGACCCAGTACTTC; CDR3: CASSLEAGTSKETQYF
D: .; size: .; V: TRBV4-1; J: TRBJ1-5; DNA: TGCGCCAGCAGCCCGACGCTCCGACAGAGCAATCAGCCCCAGCATTTT; CDR3: CASSPTLRQSNQPQHF
D: TRBD2; size: .; V: TRBV27; J: TRBJ2-5; DNA: TGTGCCAGCAGTTTTGTCACTAGCGGGGGAGAGACCCAGTACTTC; CDR3: CASSFVTSGGETQYF
D: .; size: .; V: TRBV4-2; J: TRBJ1-1; DNA: TGTGCCAGCAGCCACGATACTGTTCGGGGAACTGAAGCTTTCTTT; CDR3: CASSHDTVRGTEAFF
D: TRBD1; size: .; V: TRBV19; J: TRBJ1-2; DNA: TGTGCCAGTACCCCCGACAGGGCCACCTATGGCTACACCTTC; CDR3: CASTPDRATYGYTF
D: TRBD1; size: once; V: TRBV28; J: TRBJ2-5; DNA: TGTGCCAGCAGTTTACCGACAGGGGATATGAAAGAGACCCAGTACTTC; CDR3: CASSLPTGDMKETQYF